The clone carrying this TCR beta chain was counted a few times. Its antigen remains unknown. Per germline, CDR1 SGDLS and CDR2 YYNGEE. The CDR3 runs 14 residues. A second PCR of roughly 7 to 11 cycles used a sample-barcoded 5' primer and a J-beta primer mix. With 12 random nucleotides, a template-switch adaptor tagged each individual cDNA molecule. TCRdb analysed the 5' RACE reads with MiXCR anew, one entry per CDR3 protein. This sample has more than 650,000 distinct CDR3 sequences; approximately 55% occur once, and the top ten carry about two fifths. Isolation per sample recovered at least 7 million PBMCs. This entry is derived from a study of blood T cells in healthy people across ages. Points from the study as a whole: Not knowing donor CMV status may have confounded expanded clonotype changes. Fewer expanded clones and more diversity marked long-lived versus aged donors.

The receptor comes from a man of 80 years or more in good health. The chain uses TRBV9 and TRBJ2-5; tentatively, D is TRBD1 (6 bases). The J call may not be correct, given that the DNA end is closer to TRBJ2-7. Material for sequencing was blood. This CDR3 is CASSARDIPYEQYF. In DNA, the CDR3 is TGTGCCAGCAGCGCACGGGACATACCCTACGAGCAGTACTTC.